Presented here are 14 T cell receptor beta chains from one specimen sequenced in a study of cytomegalovirus exposure and HLA in healthy donors. PCR used 60 Vbeta primers and 13 Jbeta primers. The protocol was immunoSEQ multiplex PCR, while the TCRdb copy is restricted to in-frame clones and leaves out a portion. Of about 180,000 clones listed, about four fifths were seen once; the top ten hold about 1.5%. Sequencing was performed on PBMCs. These receptors all come from a man between 40 and 49 years old in good health and CMV-seronegative.

The chain couples TRBV7-3 to TRBJ2-3; possibly TRBD1 for D (5 bases). CDR3 length: 12 amino acids. V was trimmed by 3 bases and J by 5 bases, leaving 6 bases between them. The V gene's germline CDR1 is SGHTA and CDR2 FQGTGA. The CDR3 DNA sequence: TGTGCCAGCAGCTTTAGGGGAGATACGCAGTATTTT. Amino acids: CASSFRGDTQYF.

This clone was seen once. V and J are TRBV27 and TRBJ2-2; 7 bases agree with TRBD1. There are 15 residues in the CDR3. Trimming at V came to 4 bases and at J to 1 base, leaving 3 bases not matched to a gene. Germline V gives CDR1 MNHEY, CDR2 SMNVEV (reference sequence). The CDR3: CASSSGQLNTGELFF. CDR3 coding DNA: TGTGCCAGCAGTTCGGGACAGCTGAACACCGGGGAGCTGTTTTTT.

In nucleotides, the CDR3 is TGCGCCAGCAGCTTGGACAGGGGTAATGAAAAACTGTTTTTT. Its translation is CASSLDRGNEKLFF. The genes are TRBV5-1 and TRBJ1-4; 7 nucleotides match TRBD1. The CDR3 extends over 14 amino acids. After removal of 0 bases from V and 4 bases from J, the junction contained 0 bases not matched to a gene. From germline, CDR1 is SGHRS and CDR2 YFSETQ.

This chain uses TRBV7-9 with TRBJ2-1; D is possibly TRBD2 (6 bases). The CDR3 runs to 16 residues. Trimming left V 1 base short and J 7 bases short, with 17 bases between. Germline V CDR1 and CDR2: SEHNR, FQNEAQ (reference sequence). The CDR3 region is CASSLEYGSLWNEQFF. Written as DNA, the CDR3 is TGTGCCAGCAGCTTAGAATACGGGAGCCTGTGGAATGAGCAGTTCTTC. The variable domain in full, completed from reference TRBV7-9 and TRBJ2-1, reads DTGVSQNPRHKITKRGQNVTFRCDPISEHNRLYWYRQTLGQGPEFLTYFQNEAQLEKSRLLSDRFSAERPKGSFSTLEIQRTEQGDSAMYLCASSLEYGSLWNEQFFGPGTRLTVL.

The chain employs TRBV4-1 and TRBJ2-1; TRBD2 agrees at 9 bases. With V trimmed by 0 bases and J by 3 bases, 9 bases remained unmatched. The CDR3 loop spans 18 amino acids. Germline V gene sequence: CDR1 MGHRA, CDR2 YSYEKL. The CDR3 sequence is CASSQDKGLAGHYNEQFF. DNA of the CDR3: TGCGCCAGCAGCCAAGATAAAGGCCTAGCGGGGCACTACAATGAGCAGTTCTTC.

The table lists this clone with a few counts. The gene calls are TRBV11-3 and TRBJ2-3; D remains ambiguous. The CDR3 consists of 12 residues. CDR1 is SGHNT, CDR2 YENEEA, per germline. The V and J ends lost 5 bases and 1 base respectively, with 4 bases between them. Here the CDR3 reads CASSGGTDTQYF. In DNA form, the CDR3 reads TGTGCCAGCAGCGGAGGCACAGATACGCAGTATTTT.

The chain joins TRBV28 to TRBJ1-1; D call uncertain. Between the trimmed V and J ends, which lost 8 bases and 0 bases, there was a span of 4 bases. CDR3 length: 11 residues. Germline CDR1 reads MDHEN; CDR2 reads SYDVKM. Here the CDR3 reads CASFMNTEAFF. The CDR3 nucleotides read TGTGCCAGCTTCATGAACACTGAAGCTTTCTTT.

The chain has TRBV30 and TRBJ1-3, with no clear D. Looked up from germline, CDR1 is GTSNPN and CDR2 is SVGIG (reference sequence). V was pared by 0 bases and J by 2 bases, with 8 bases between. This CDR3 has 14 residues. The CDR3 here is CAWSVQRTGNTIYF. The CDR3 nucleotides read TGTGCCTGGAGTGTACAGAGAACTGGAAACACCATATATTTT.

This clone was found once. Sequence at one end of the junction differs from germline and may be a read error. The chain carries TRBV11-2 and TRBJ2-1; TRBD2 might be the D (6 bases). The CDR3 covers 16 residues. Per the germline V gene, CDR1 is SGHAT and CDR2 is FQNNGV. The CDR3 DNA sequence: TGTGCCGGCAGCTTATCCGCGGGAAACGGCAACAATGAGCAGTTCTTC. Protein sequence: CAGSLSAGNGNNEQFF. The full variable domain, with the rest looked up from reference TRBV11-2 and TRBJ2-1, is EAGVAQSPRYKIIEKRQSVAFWCNPISGHATLYWYQQILGQGPKLLIQFQNNGVVDDSQLPKDRFSAERLKGVDSTLKIQPAKLEDSAVYLCAGSLSAGNGNNEQFFGPGTRLTVL.

This clone was seen more than once but under ten times. The chain couples TRBV5-1 to TRBJ2-2, with 11 bases identical to TRBD2. This CDR3 has 15 amino acids. Germline V gene lookup returns CDR1 SGHRS and CDR2 YFSETQ. J was trimmed by 6 bases and V by 0 bases; bases with no gene match: 1. The CDR3: CASSLGLAGSGELFF. CDR3 in DNA: TGCGCCAGCAGCTTGGGACTAGCGGGATCCGGGGAGCTGTTTTTT.

This chain joins TRBV25-1 and TRBJ1-2; D not resolved. Germline V gene sequence: CDR1 MGHDK, CDR2 SYGVNS. The CDR3 is made up of 13 amino acids. Trimming removed 0 bases from V and 7 bases from J, with 9 bases in between. Here the CDR3 DNA reads TGTGCCAGCAGTGAATATTCCGGGGTTGGCTACACCTTC. Translating gives CASSEYSGVGYTF.

The V gene is TRBV7-8, the J gene TRBJ2-2; 10 bases agree with TRBD2. Germline assignment: CDR1 SGHVS and CDR2 FQNEAQ. The CDR3 covers 18 residues. Trimming at V came to 5 bases and at J to 5 bases, leaving 14 bases not matched to a gene. The CDR3 DNA follows: TGTGCCAGCAGCCCAGACCGGGGACTAGCGTCCCGAACCGGGGAGCTGTTTTTT. Translating gives CASSPDRGLASRTGELFF. Looking up the rest from reference TRBV7-8 and TRBJ2-2 gives the full variable domain: GAGVSQSPRYKVAKRGQDVALRCDPISGHVSLFWYQQALGQGPEFLTYFQNEAQLDKSGLPSDRFFAERPEGSVSTLKIQRTQQEDSAVYLCASSPDRGLASRTGELFFGEGSRLTVL.

A note on this clone: Other DNA sequences from this sample encode an identical CDR3 as well. This chain uses TRBV29-1 with TRBJ2-2; maybe TRBD2 (5 bases). CDR3 size: 16 residues. Deletions cut 6 bases from V and 2 bases from J, with 19 bases between. Germline lookup yields CDR1 SQVTM and CDR2 ANQGSEA. In DNA, the CDR3 is TGCAGCGTGAATCGGGAAGGAGGCCCTAACACCGGGGAGCTGTTTTTT. Its translation is CSVNREGGPNTGELFF.

The chain carries TRBV19 and TRBJ1-2; possible D gene TRBD1, 5 bases. Germline CDR1 and CDR2: LNHDA and SQIVND (reference sequence). Between the trimmed V and J ends, which lost 5 bases and 8 bases, there was a span of 18 bases. The CDR3 is 14 amino acids. DNA of the CDR3: TGTGCCAGTAGTCCCAACGCCCAGGGAAGGGGCTACACCTTC. Amino acid sequence: CASSPNAQGRGYTF.